These 30 T cell receptor beta chains originate from one sample sequenced in a study of cytomegalovirus exposure and HLA in healthy donors. Researchers ran the PCR with 60 Vbeta and 13 Jbeta primers. TCRdb's copy holds only in-frame clones and misses some; the assay was immunoSEQ multiplex PCR. Recorded for this sample: about 170,000 clones. The sequenced material came from PBMCs. The receptor set was obtained from a woman in her sixties in good health and CMV-seronegative.

The J gene is TRBJ2-7, the V gene TRBV10-3; D call uncertain. CDR3 length: 14 residues. V was trimmed by 5 bases and J by 0 bases, leaving 11 bases between them. The V gene's germline CDR1 is ENHRY and CDR2 SYGVKD. This CDR3 reads CAISQTPSSYEQYF. The CDR3, as DNA: TGTGCCATCAGTCAGACACCATCCTCCTACGAGCAGTACTTC.

The chain joins TRBV28 to TRBJ2-5, with TRBD2 matching over 7 bases. V gave up 7 bases and J gave up 7 bases; unmatched junction bases: 18. Germline V gene sequence: CDR1 MDHEN, CDR2 SYDVKM. CDR3 length: 16 residues. The CDR3 reads CASIPPGRRGIGTQYF. The CDR3 DNA reads TGTGCCAGCATACCCCCCGGCAGGCGGGGGATCGGGACCCAGTACTTC.

The chain is built from TRBV15 and TRBJ2-5; the D gene is possibly TRBD2 (5 bases). Germline values: CDR1 LNHNV, CDR2 YYDKDF (reference sequence). The CDR3 covers 15 residues. The germline V and J ends were trimmed by 7 bases and 1 base, with 16 bases remaining between them. The CDR3 spells CATTVEGYPQETQYF. The CDR3 coding sequence is TGTGCCACCACAGTAGAGGGTTACCCCCAAGAGACCCAGTACTTC.

Here the CDR3 reads CASSLAGGQGRELFF. The CDR3 bases are TGTGCCAGCAGCTTGGCCGGGGGGCAGGGCCGGGAGCTGTTTTTT. V usage is TRBV5-4 and J usage is TRBJ2-2; TRBD2 is a possible D gene (7 bases). This CDR3 has 15 residues. Looked up from germline, CDR1 is SGHNT and CDR2 is YYREEE (reference sequence). V dropped 0 bases and J dropped 9 bases, with 15 bases sitting between them. The whole variable domain, filled in from reference TRBV5-4 and TRBJ2-2, reads ETGVTQSPTHLIKTRGQQVTLRCSSQSGHNTVSWYQQALGQGPQFIFQYYREEENGRGNFPPRFSGLQFPNYSSELNVNALELDDSALYLCASSLAGGQGRELFFGEGSRLTVL.

V and J are TRBV7-2 and TRBJ2-1; D is possibly TRBD1 (5 bases). Trimming took 3 bases from V and 0 from J, leaving 12 bases between them. The CDR3 spans 16 residues. The germline gives CDR1 SGHTA, CDR2 FQGNSA. DNA for the CDR3: TGTGCCAGCAGCTTTGTCGACAGAATCTCCTACAATGAGCAGTTCTTC. Residues: CASSFVDRISYNEQFF.

This rearrangement joins TRBV29-1 to TRBJ2-5; unclear D gene. Germline values: CDR1 SQVTM, CDR2 ANQGSEA. Trimming shortened V by 5 bases and J by 2 bases, and 12 bases separated the two germline ends. The CDR3 contains 13 residues. The CDR3 DNA follows: TGCAGCGTTTTTTCGACGGAGCAAGAGACCCAGTACTTC. Protein: CSVFSTEQETQYF.

The chain combines TRBV11-3 with TRBJ1-1; 8 bases agree with TRBD1. Losses at the gene ends were 6 bases for V and 3 bases for J; bases not matched to a gene: 3. The CDR3 has 13 residues. CDR1 SGHNT and CDR2 YENEEA come from the germline V gene. CDR3 protein: CASSGQGHTEAFF. CDR3 coding DNA: TGTGCCAGCAGTGGACAGGGCCACACTGAAGCTTTCTTT.

V gene TRBV10-1 combines with J gene TRBJ2-7, with 10 bases identical to TRBD2. CDR3 length: 15 residues. Germline V gene data show CDR1 as WNHNN and CDR2 as SYGVQD (reference sequence). The trim removed 0 bases at V and 6 bases at J, leaving 5 bases unmatched. CDR3 region: CASSESWLAGAEQYF. For the CDR3, the DNA is TGCGCCAGCAGTGAGTCGTGGCTAGCGGGAGCCGAGCAGTACTTC.

CDR3: CASSYSPQVEQYF. DNA of the CDR3: TGTGCCAGCAGTTACTCCCCCCAGGTCGAGCAGTACTTC. The gene calls are TRBV6-6 and TRBJ2-5; D is ambiguous. The closer fit of TRBJ2-7 to the DNA end suggests the J call may be wrong. The CDR3 runs to 13 residues. Germline V CDR1 and CDR2: MNHNY, SVGAGI (reference sequence).

This chain joins TRBV9 and TRBJ1-2; 7 bases fit TRBD1. Per germline, CDR1 SGDLS and CDR2 YYNGEE. The V and J ends lost 2 bases and 2 bases, in that order; junction bases with no gene match: 6. This CDR3 is built from 15 residues. CDR3 region: CASSVNRGTNYGYTF. In nucleotides, the CDR3 is TGTGCCAGCAGCGTTAACAGGGGAACCAACTATGGCTACACCTTC.

The chain combines TRBV5-1 with TRBJ1-4; 8 bases are a match to TRBD1. The CDR3 consists of 15 residues. V shed 3 bases and J 7 bases; nucleotides not matched to a gene: 8. CDR1 and CDR2 (germline): SGHRS, YFSETQ. The CDR3 DNA follows: TGCGCCAGCAGCTCCTTGACAGGGGAAAGTGAAAAACTGTTTTTT. The encoded protein is CASSSLTGESEKLFF.

V usage is TRBV4-1 and J usage is TRBJ2-5; a possible D gene is TRBD2 (7 bases). CDR1 is MGHRA and CDR2 is YSYEKL in the germline V gene. The germline V and J ends were trimmed by 0 bases and 5 bases, with 16 bases remaining between them. This CDR3 comprises 16 residues. Here the CDR3 DNA reads TGCGCCAGCAGCCAAGATATCGGGGGGCGGGTGGAGACCCAGTACTTC. Residues: CASSQDIGGRVETQYF.

J is TRBJ2-7 and V is TRBV7-3, with a possible D match to TRBD2 (5 bases). This CDR3 has 11 amino acids. CDR1 SGHTA and CDR2 FQGTGA come from the germline V gene. V was cut by 2 bases and J by 8 bases, with 7 bases left in between. CDR3 sequence: CASSLGEKQYF. CDR3 DNA: TGTGCCAGCAGCTTAGGGGAGAAGCAGTACTTC.

The chain uses TRBV5-1 and TRBJ1-2, with D unresolved. V gave up 1 base and J gave up 3 bases, with 7 bases separating them. This CDR3 has 13 residues. Germline CDR1 is SGHRS and CDR2 is YFSETQ. CDR3 in amino acids: CASSLTVDYGYTF. DNA of the CDR3: TGCGCCAGCAGCTTGACAGTCGACTATGGCTACACCTTC.

The chain combines TRBV5-5 with TRBJ1-5; D remains ambiguous. V was cut by 0 bases and J by 7 bases, with 11 bases left in between. This CDR3 spans 14 amino acids. Germline V gene data show CDR1 as SGHKS and CDR2 as YYEKEE (reference sequence). CDR3 DNA sequence: TGTGCCAGCAGCTTGGGGGCAGGTGGACAGCCCCAGCATTTT. Amino acid sequence: CASSLGAGGQPQHF. The entire variable domain, with the rest obtained from reference TRBV5-5 and TRBJ1-5, is as follows: DAGVTQSPTHLIKTRGQQVTLRCSPISGHKSVSWYQQVLGQGPQFIFQYYEKEERGRGNFPDRFSARQFPNYSSELNVNALLLGDSALYLCASSLGAGGQPQHFGDGTRLSIL.

The rearrangement links TRBV2 to TRBJ2-1; tentative D call: TRBD2 (6 bases). Trimming cost V 3 bases and J 6 bases, with 9 bases left between them. Germline V CDR1 and CDR2: SNHLY, FYNNEI. The CDR3 contains 13 residues. CDR3 sequence reads: CASSDWGGNEQFF. CDR3 nucleotide sequence: TGTGCCAGCAGTGATTGGGGAGGCAATGAGCAGTTCTTC.

CDR3: CSASFEARHTF. As DNA, the CDR3 is TGCAGTGCTAGTTTCGAGGCCCGGCACACCTTC. The rearrangement links TRBV20-1 to TRBJ1-2; D remains ambiguous. With 3 bases removed from V and 12 bases from J, the gap between germline ends came to 14 bases. The CDR3 sequence is 11 residues long. Germline V gene data show CDR1 as DFQATT and CDR2 as SNEGSKA (reference sequence).

V usage is TRBV21-1 and J usage is TRBJ1-3; the D segment call TRBD1 is taken from the table without a DNA check. TRBV21-1 is marked as a pseudogene. The CDR3 length is 18 residues. Here the CDR3 reads CASSKTRGQGAAGNTIYF. In nucleotides, the CDR3 is TGTGCCAGCAGCAAAACCCGCGGACAGGGGGCAGCGGGAAACACCATATATTTT.

J is TRBJ1-2 and V is TRBV4-1, with 8 bases aligning to TRBD1. Trimming removed 0 bases from V and 1 base from J; junction bases left unmatched: 4. The CDR3 totals 16 residues. CDR1 MGHRA and CDR2 YSYEKL come from the germline V gene. The CDR3 here is CASSQDLGQGNYGYTF. The CDR3 region has the DNA TGCGCCAGCAGCCAAGATCTTGGACAGGGTAACTATGGCTACACCTTC.

This chain links TRBV11-2 with TRBJ1-1; D is perhaps TRBD1 (5 bases). This CDR3 is 15 amino acids long. Germline V gene lookup returns CDR1 SGHAT and CDR2 FQNNGV. Trimming cost V 0 bases and J 4 bases, with 12 bases left between them. The DNA for the CDR3 is TGTGCCAGCAGCTTAGAGGTGTGGGGGGGCACTGAAGCTTTCTTT. Translation: CASSLEVWGGTEAFF. Together with reference TRBV11-2 and TRBJ1-1, the CDR3 gives the full variable domain: EAGVAQSPRYKIIEKRQSVAFWCNPISGHATLYWYQQILGQGPKLLIQFQNNGVVDDSQLPKDRFSAERLKGVDSTLKIQPAKLEDSAVYLCASSLEVWGGTEAFFGQGTRLTVV.

The CDR3 sequence: CASSLTGSYEQYF. The CDR3 DNA reads TGTGCCAGCAGTCTAACAGGATCCTACGAGCAGTACTTC. The chain joins TRBV6-5 to TRBJ2-7, with D perhaps TRBD1 (5 bases). The ends were cut back, 5 bases at V and 1 base at J, with 9 bases in the middle. This CDR3 is built from 13 residues. Germline CDR1 MNHEY, CDR2 SVGAGI.

The chain combines TRBV28 with TRBJ1-2; 9 nucleotides agree with TRBD1. The V segment lost 10 bases and the J segment 1 base; nucleotides outside the gene matches: 13. The CDR3 runs to 16 residues. CDR1 is MDHEN and CDR2 is SYDVKM in the germline V gene. The CDR3 coding sequence is TGTGCCATCCAAGGGGACAGGGTGAACGATAACTATGGCTACACCTTC. Encoded protein: CAIQGDRVNDNYGYTF.

V gene TRBV2 combines with J gene TRBJ1-2, with 9 positions matching TRBD1. The length of the CDR3 is 13 residues. The V gene's germline CDR1 is SNHLY and CDR2 FYNNEI. V gave up 4 bases and J gave up 7 bases; unmatched junction bases: 4. CDR3 in DNA: TGTGCCAGCAGTGGTGGGACAGGGTTTGGCTACACCTTC. Protein sequence: CASSGGTGFGYTF.

The rearrangement links TRBV5-6 to TRBJ2-7, with 9 bases matching TRBD1. Germline assignment: CDR1 SGHDT and CDR2 YYEEEE. The V segment lost 2 bases and the J segment 6 bases; nucleotides outside the gene matches: 9. This CDR3 spans 15 amino acids. The DNA for the CDR3 is TGTGCCAGCAGCTTCTTCCGGGACAGGGCTGGCGAGCAGTACTTC. Amino acid sequence: CASSFFRDRAGEQYF.

DNA for the CDR3: TGTGCCAGCAGCTTACGATACAGGGTTCAGCCCCAGCATTTT. It specifies CASSLRYRVQPQHF. The chain carries TRBV7-3 and TRBJ1-5; D possibly corresponds to TRBD1 (6 bases). CDR3 length equals 14 residues. The V gene lost 2 bases and the J gene lost 6 bases, with 11 bases spanning the gap. Germline CDR1 and CDR2: SGHTA and FQGTGA.

The V call is TRBV5-1, the J call TRBJ1-4; D is undetermined. The length of the CDR3 is 17 residues. Trimming stripped 0 bases from V and 0 bases from J, with 12 bases between. Germline V gene sequence: CDR1 SGHRS, CDR2 YFSETQ. The DNA for the CDR3 is TGCGCCAGCAGCTTGGTAGGGCGGGGTTCAACTAATGAAAAACTGTTTTTT. It translates to CASSLVGRGSTNEKLFF.

The V and J genes are TRBV19 and TRBJ2-3; 10 nucleotides match TRBD2. The CDR3 has 16 amino acids. Unmatched junction bases numbered 7, after V lost 7 bases and J lost 0 bases. CDR1 and CDR2 from the germline V gene are LNHDA and SQIVND (reference sequence). CDR3 protein: CASTPSGGPSTDTQYF. The CDR3 region has the DNA TGTGCCAGTACCCCTAGCGGGGGACCTAGCACAGATACGCAGTATTTT.

The CDR3 protein is CASSPGKGARGEQYF. CDR3 DNA: TGTGCCAGCAGCCCCGGAAAGGGGGCGAGGGGCGAGCAGTACTTC. This chain connects TRBV5-4 to TRBJ2-5, with 7 bases lining up with TRBD1. The end of the DNA aligns better with TRBJ2-7, so the J call may be wrong. Germline CDR1 reads SGHNT; CDR2 reads YYREEE (reference sequence). The CDR3 is 15 amino acids.

The rearrangement links TRBV11-1 to TRBJ2-3; TRBD2 aligns across 11 bases. The V gene's germline CDR1 is SGHAT and CDR2 FQDESV (reference sequence). V lost 4 bases, J lost 5 bases, and 5 bases stayed unmatched. This CDR3 comprises 15 residues. CDR3 loop: CASSSSTSGGDTQYF. The CDR3 coding sequence is TGTGCCAGCAGCTCCTCTACTAGCGGGGGAGATACGCAGTATTTT.

This rearrangement joins TRBV5-1 to TRBJ1-2, with D unclear. The CDR3 sequence is 13 residues long. Germline V lookup: CDR1 SGHRS, CDR2 YFSETQ. V gave up 0 bases and J gave up 8 bases, with 11 bases separating them. The CDR3: CASSLGRTLGYTF. In DNA form, the CDR3 reads TGCGCCAGCAGCTTGGGCAGAACCCTGGGCTACACCTTC.